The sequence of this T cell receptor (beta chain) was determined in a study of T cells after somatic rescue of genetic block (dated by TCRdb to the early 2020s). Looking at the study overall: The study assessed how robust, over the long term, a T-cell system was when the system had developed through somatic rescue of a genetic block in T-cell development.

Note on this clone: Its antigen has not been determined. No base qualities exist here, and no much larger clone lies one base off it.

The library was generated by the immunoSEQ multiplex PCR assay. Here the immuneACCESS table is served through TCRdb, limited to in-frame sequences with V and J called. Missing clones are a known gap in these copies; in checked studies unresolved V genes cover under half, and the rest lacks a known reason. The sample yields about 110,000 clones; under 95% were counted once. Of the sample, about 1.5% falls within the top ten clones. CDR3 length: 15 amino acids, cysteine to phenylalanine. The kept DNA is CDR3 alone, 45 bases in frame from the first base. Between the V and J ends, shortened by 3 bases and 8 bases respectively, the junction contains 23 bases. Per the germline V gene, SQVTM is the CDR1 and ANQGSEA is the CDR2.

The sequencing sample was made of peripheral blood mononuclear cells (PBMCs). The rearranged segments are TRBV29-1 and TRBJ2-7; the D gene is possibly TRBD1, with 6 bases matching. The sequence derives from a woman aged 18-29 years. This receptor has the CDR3 CSVDKAEATGLQQYF. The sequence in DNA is TGCAGCGTTGATAAAGCCGAAGCTACAGGGTTACAGCAGTACTTC.